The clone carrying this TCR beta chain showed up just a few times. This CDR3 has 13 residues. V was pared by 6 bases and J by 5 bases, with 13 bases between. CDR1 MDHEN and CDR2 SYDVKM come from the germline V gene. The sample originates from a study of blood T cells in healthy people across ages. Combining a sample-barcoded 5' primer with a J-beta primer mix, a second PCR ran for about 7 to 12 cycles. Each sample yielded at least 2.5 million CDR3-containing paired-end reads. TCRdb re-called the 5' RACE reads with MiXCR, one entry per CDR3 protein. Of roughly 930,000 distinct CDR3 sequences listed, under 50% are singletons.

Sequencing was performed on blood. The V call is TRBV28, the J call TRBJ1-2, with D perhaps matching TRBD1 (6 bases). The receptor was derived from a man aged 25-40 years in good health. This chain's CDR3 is CASSKQGAYGYTF. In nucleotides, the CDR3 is TGTGCCAGCAGCAAACAGGGAGCATATGGCTACACCTTC.